The following is a T cell receptor beta chain sequence with its context. Its antigen remains unidentified. Germline is not matched at one junction end, which may reflect a read error. These data belong to a study of T cell repertoires in cytomegalovirus infection. Overall study context: Matching HLA type and CMV infection were both indicated by public TCR beta signatures. Study-wide results and limits: HLA-C-restricted, CMV-specific TCR beta clonotypes were dominant ex vivo.

The CDR3 contains 14 residues. Germline V CDR1 and CDR2: MNHEY, SMNVEV (reference sequence). TCRdb independently ran MiXCR on the reads; one entry per CDR3 protein. The repertoire holds 150,000 to 200,000 distinct CDR3 sequences, with roughly 9% as singletons. Sequencing used PBMCs. The chain joins TRBV27 to TRBJ2-1, with TRBD2 identical over 9 bases. The receptor was derived from a human donor in good health (CMV status not recorded). Some clones in this sample may be carry-over from other donors' samples. CDR3 sequence reads: CASSPRGGNNGQFF. The CDR3 DNA is TGTGCCAGCAGTCCGCGGGGGGGCAACAATGGGCAGTTCTTC.